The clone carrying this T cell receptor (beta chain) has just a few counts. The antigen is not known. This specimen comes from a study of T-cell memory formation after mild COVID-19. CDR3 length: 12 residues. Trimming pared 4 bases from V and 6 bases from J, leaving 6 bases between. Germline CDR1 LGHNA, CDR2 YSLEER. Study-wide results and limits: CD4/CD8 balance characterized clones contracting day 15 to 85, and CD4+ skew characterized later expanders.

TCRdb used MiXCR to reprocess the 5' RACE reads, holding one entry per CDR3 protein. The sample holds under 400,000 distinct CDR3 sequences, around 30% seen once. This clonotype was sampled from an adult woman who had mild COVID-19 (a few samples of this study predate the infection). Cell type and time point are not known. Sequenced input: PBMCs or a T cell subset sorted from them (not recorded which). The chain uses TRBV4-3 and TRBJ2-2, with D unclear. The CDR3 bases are TGCGCCAGCAGCCCTACTTCCGGGGAGCTGTTTTTT. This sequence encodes CASSPTSGELFF.